A selection of T cell receptor beta chains follows, all from one sample in a study of monozygotic twins with inflammatory bowel disease. TCRdb reanalyzed the 5' RACE reads, giving one entry per CDR3 protein sequence and no DNA. The table for this sample gives under 200,000 distinct CDR3 sequences. Input material: blood. The receptors here all came from a human donor with ulcerative colitis or Crohn's disease, or a healthy co-twin of an affected twin (not recorded which). Each CDR3 is given with its conserved first and last residue. The order of the fields is CDR3 length, J gene, V gene, CDR3 protein.

>15|TRBJ1-4|TRBV12-3/TRBV12-4
CASSLVSGGGEKLFF
>15|TRBJ2-1|TRBV12-3/TRBV12-4
CASSYGSGRVREQFF
>14|TRBJ2-3|TRBV5-1
CASSFDSPTDTQYF
>15|TRBJ2-1|TRBV20-1
CSAPGTSGSYNEQFF
>15|TRBJ1-5|TRBV4-1
CASSPWDLSNQPQHF
>12|TRBJ2-5|TRBV5-1
CASGSLEETQYF
>16|TRBJ1-1|TRBV6-5
CASSYSRGVGNTEAFF
>13|TRBJ1-5|TRBV12-3/TRBV12-4
CASSLARDQPQHF
>14|TRBJ1-2|TRBV10-3
CAIKRDSLNYGYTF
>14|TRBJ2-7|TRBV12-3/TRBV12-4
CASTHDRSSYEQYF
>13|TRBJ2-7|TRBV29-1
CSVGQGVGNEQYF
>16|TRBJ2-1|TRBV7-3
CASSSAAGLSYNEQFF
>15|TRBJ2-7|TRBV15
CATSPWGKYSYEQYF
>16|TRBJ2-2|TRBV6-1
CASSPPNRVLAGELFF
>12|TRBJ1-2|TRBV18
CASSPDRPGYTF
>14|TRBJ2-2|TRBV5-1
CASSLDMNTGELFF
>13|TRBJ2-2|TRBV7-3
CASSLTRDGDLFF
>15|TRBJ2-3|TRBV2
CASSDRTSGTDTQYF
>13|TRBJ2-4|TRBV24-1
CATSAGTENIQYF
>13|TRBJ2-2|TRBV7-3
CASSQGVIGELFF
>14|TRBJ2-2|TRBV6-5
CASSYWGGTGELFF
>14|TRBJ2-2|TRBV6-2/TRBV6-3
CASTVTTYTGELFF
>16|TRBJ2-5|TRBV5-6
CASSLQGVVSGETQYF
>15|TRBJ2-2|TRBV24-1
CATRPGHVNTGELFF
>13|TRBJ1-6|TRBV7-2
CASRRAGGSPLHF
>15|TRBJ2-2|TRBV6-1
CASKGGGAGRGELFF
>11|TRBJ2-7|TRBV5-6
CASTGDYEQYF
>14|TRBJ2-1|TRBV12-3/TRBV12-4
CASSFGTGVGEQFF
>13|TRBJ2-3|TRBV20-1
CSASHGDTDTQYF
>15|TRBJ1-4|TRBV7-2
CASSLEGTFGEKLFF
>15|TRBJ2-5|TRBV20-1
CSARRGGGYQETQYF
>12|TRBJ2-1|TRBV10-3
CAISTGGNEQFF
>12|TRBJ2-7|TRBV6-2/TRBV6-3
CASSYEGTEQYF
>16|TRBJ2-1|TRBV3-1
CASSHLDKVSYNEQFF
>15|TRBJ1-5|TRBV11-2
CASSFGVGGNQPQHF
>16|TRBJ2-1|TRBV6-2/TRBV6-3
CASSYSAQSSYNEQFF
>13|TRBJ2-3|TRBV29-1
CSAGSGRTDTQYF
>15|TRBJ2-4|TRBV5-6
CASSSQGKAKNIQYF
>15|TRBJ2-1|TRBV6-1
CASTVRGSSYNEQFF
>15|TRBJ2-7|TRBV5-1
CASSLNSGKAYEQYF